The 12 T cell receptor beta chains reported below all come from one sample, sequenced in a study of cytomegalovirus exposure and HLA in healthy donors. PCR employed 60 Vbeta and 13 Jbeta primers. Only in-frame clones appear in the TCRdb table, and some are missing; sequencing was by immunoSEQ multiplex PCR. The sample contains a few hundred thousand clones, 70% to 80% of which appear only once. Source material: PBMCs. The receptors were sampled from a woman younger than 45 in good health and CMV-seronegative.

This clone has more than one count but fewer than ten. CDR3 residues: CASTAMGGKYGYTF. In DNA, the CDR3 is TGTGCCAGCACCGCGATGGGGGGGAAGTATGGCTACACCTTC. V and J are TRBV6-6 and TRBJ1-2, with D possibly matching TRBD1 (5 bases). The germline V gene has CDR1 MNHNY and CDR2 SVGAGI (reference sequence). The CDR3 length is 14 residues. Trimming pared 7 bases from V and 5 bases from J, leaving 17 bases between.

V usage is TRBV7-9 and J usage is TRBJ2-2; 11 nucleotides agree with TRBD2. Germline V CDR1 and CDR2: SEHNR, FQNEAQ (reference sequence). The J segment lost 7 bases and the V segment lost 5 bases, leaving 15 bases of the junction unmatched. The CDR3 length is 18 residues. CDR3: CASSKSRLAGLPGGELFF. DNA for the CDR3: TGTGCCAGCAGCAAAAGTCGACTAGCGGGGCTACCTGGCGGGGAGCTGTTTTTT.

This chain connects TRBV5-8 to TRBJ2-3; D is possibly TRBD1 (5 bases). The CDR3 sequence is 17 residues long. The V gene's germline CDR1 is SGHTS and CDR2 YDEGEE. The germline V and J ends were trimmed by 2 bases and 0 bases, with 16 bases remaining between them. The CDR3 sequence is CASSFIGRATSTDTQYF. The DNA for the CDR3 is TGTGCCAGCAGCTTTATAGGCAGGGCCACTAGCACAGATACGCAGTATTTT. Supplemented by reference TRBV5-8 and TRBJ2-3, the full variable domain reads EAGVTQSPTHLIKTRGQQATLRCSPISGHTSVYWYQQALGLGLQFLLWYDEGEERNRGNFPPRFSGRQFPNYSSELNVNALELEDSALYLCASSFIGRATSTDTQYFGPGTRLTVL.

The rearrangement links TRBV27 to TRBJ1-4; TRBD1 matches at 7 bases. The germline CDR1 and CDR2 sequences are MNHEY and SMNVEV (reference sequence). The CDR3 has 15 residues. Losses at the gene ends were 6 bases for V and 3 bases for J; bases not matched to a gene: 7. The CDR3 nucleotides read TGTGCCAGCAGGTCCCTACAGGGGTCTAATGAAAAACTGTTTTTT. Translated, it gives CASRSLQGSNEKLFF.

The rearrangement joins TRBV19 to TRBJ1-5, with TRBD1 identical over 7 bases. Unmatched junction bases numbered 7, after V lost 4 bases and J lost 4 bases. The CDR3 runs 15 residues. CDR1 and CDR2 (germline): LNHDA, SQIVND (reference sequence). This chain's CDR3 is CASSRDSRGNQPQHF. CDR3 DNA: TGTGCCAGTAGTAGGGACTCCAGGGGGAATCAGCCCCAGCATTTT.

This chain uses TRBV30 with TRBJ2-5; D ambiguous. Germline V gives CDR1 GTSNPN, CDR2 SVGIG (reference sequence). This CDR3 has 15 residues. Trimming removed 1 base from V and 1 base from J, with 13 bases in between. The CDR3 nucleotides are TGTGCCTGGAGTGGCCCAACAGAGATCCAAGAGACCCAGTACTTC. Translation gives CAWSGPTEIQETQYF.

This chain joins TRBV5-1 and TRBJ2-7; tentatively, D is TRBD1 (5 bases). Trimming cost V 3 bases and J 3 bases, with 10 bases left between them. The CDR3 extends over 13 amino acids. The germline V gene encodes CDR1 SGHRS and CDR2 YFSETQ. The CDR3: CASSSDQGYEQYF. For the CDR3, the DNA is TGCGCCAGCAGCTCGGACCAGGGCTACGAGCAGTACTTC.

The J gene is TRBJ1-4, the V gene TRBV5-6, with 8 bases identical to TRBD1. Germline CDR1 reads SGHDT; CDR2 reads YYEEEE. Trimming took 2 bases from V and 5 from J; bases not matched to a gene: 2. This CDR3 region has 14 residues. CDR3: CASSLQGGNEKLFF. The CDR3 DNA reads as TGTGCCAGCAGCTTACAGGGGGGGAATGAAAAACTGTTTTTT.

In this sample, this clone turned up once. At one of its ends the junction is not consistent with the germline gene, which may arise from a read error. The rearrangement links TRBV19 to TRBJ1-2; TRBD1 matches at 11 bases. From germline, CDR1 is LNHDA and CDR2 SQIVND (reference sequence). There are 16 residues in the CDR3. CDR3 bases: TGTGCCGGTAGTGTCCCCGGGACAGGGGGTATTCATGGCTACACCTTC. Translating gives CAGSVPGTGGIHGYTF.

CDR3 protein: CASSPQDEQFF. The DNA of the CDR3 is TGTGCCAGCAGCCCCCAGGATGAGCAGTTCTTC. The chain couples TRBV7-9 to TRBJ2-1; D unclear. Germline V gives CDR1 SEHNR, CDR2 FQNEAQ (reference sequence). The CDR3 contains 11 residues. V was trimmed by 5 bases and J by 8 bases, leaving 7 bases between them.

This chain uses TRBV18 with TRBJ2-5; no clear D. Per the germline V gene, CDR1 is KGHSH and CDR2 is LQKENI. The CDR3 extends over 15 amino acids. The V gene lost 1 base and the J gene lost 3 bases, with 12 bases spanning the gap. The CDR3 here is CASSPLRPAKETQYF. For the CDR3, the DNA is TGTGCCAGCTCACCACTTCGGCCAGCGAAAGAGACCCAGTACTTC. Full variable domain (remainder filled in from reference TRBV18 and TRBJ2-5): NAGVMQNPRHLVRRRGQEARLRCSPMKGHSHVYWYRQLPEEGLKFMVYLQKENIIDESGMPKERFSAEFPKEGPSILRIQQVVRGDSAAYFCASSPLRPAKETQYFGPGTRLLVL.

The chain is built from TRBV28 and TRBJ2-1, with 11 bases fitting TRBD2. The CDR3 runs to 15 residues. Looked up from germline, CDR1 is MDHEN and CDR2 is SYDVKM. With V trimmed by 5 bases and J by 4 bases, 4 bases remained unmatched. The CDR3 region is CASSVSGRGYNEQFF. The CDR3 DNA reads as TGTGCCAGCAGTGTTAGCGGGAGGGGTTACAATGAGCAGTTCTTC. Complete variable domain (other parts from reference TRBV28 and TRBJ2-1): DVKVTQSSRYLVKRTGEKVFLECVQDMDHENMFWYRQDPGLGLRLIYFSYDVKMKEKGDIPEGYSVSREKKERFSLILESASTNQTSMYLCASSVSGRGYNEQFFGPGTRLTVL.